These 27 T cell receptor delta chains were sequenced from one sample in a study of gamma-delta T cells after stem cell transplantation. TCRdb re-called the RT-PCR reads using CATT. The sample consists of fewer than 1,500 delta-chain clones, approximately 2.4% of them appearing once. The sample was gamma-delta T cells. These receptors all stem from a human donor. It is not recorded whose cells these are; they may come from a transplant donor.

This clone occurred a few times. TCRdb records a much larger clone's protein for this DNA, with a difference at residue 15 that likely arises from a read error; the protein given is the translation of the DNA. The V call is TRDV1, the J call TRDJ1, with D perhaps TRDD3 (5 bases). This CDR3 is built from 18 residues. Looked up from germline, CDR1 is TSWWSYY and CDR2 is QGS. This chain's CDR3 is CALGDSTKGGEYTDNLIF. The CDR3 bases are TGTGCTCTTGGGGACAGTACCAAGGGCGGGGAGTACACCGATAACCTCATCTTT.

A note on this clone: The protein TCRdb lists belongs to a much larger clone and differs from this DNA's translation at residue 5, which points to a read error; the protein shown is made from the DNA. The genes are TRDV1 and TRDJ1, with D possibly TRDD3 on 7 matching bases. Germline values: CDR1 TSWWSYY, CDR2 QGS. This CDR3 region has 18 residues. The V and J ends lost 4 bases and 2 bases respectively, with 23 bases between them. CDR3 nucleotide sequence: TGTGCTCTTGGGGGGTCCTACGTCGGCTGGGGGCTTACCGATAAACTCATCTTT. This encodes CALGGSYVGWGLTDKLIF.

In its sample, this clone was seen a few times. The TCRdb protein comes from a much larger clone and disagrees with this DNA's translation at residue 10, likely due to a read error; the protein given here is derived from the DNA. The CDR3 region has the DNA TGTGCCTGTGACCTTATCACTGGGGGACACAACACCGATAAACTCATCTTT. Protein: CACDLITGGHNTDKLIF. The chain employs TRDV2 and TRDJ1; 9 bases line up with TRDD3. Germline V gene sequence: CDR1 GEAIGNYY, CDR2 EKD. With V trimmed by 3 bases and J by 0 bases, 10 bases remained unmatched. The CDR3 runs 17 residues.

In its sample, this clone is medium-sized. The same CDR3 can be traced to other DNA sequences in this sample. The V gene is TRDV1, the J gene TRDJ1; 11 bases agree with TRDD3. CDR3 length: 21 amino acids. The germline V gene encodes CDR1 TSWWSYY and CDR2 QGS. V shed 0 bases and J 3 bases; nucleotides not matched to a gene: 18. The CDR3 protein is CALGELSNLLLGDMEADKLIF. CDR3 sequence (DNA): TGTGCTCTTGGGGAACTCTCGAACCTGTTACTGGGGGATATGGAAGCCGATAAACTCATCTTT.

This clone occurred a few times. TCRdb's listed protein matches a much larger clone and diverges from this DNA's translation at residue 5, likely through a read error; the protein shown comes from the DNA. This chain joins TRDV2 and TRDJ1; D is tentatively TRDD2 or TRDD3 (5 bases each). The CDR3 loop spans 19 amino acids. Germline V gene sequence: CDR1 GEAIGNYY, CDR2 EKD. Trimming took off 2 bases at V and 0 bases at J, with 24 bases between the two ends. The CDR3 loop is CACDILPTGLHGDTDKLIF. CDR3 DNA sequence: TGTGCCTGTGACATTCTACCTACTGGCCTCCATGGGGACACCGATAAACTCATCTTT.

About this clone: The likely explanation is a read error, given a far larger clone one base away. Other DNA sequences in this sample translate to the same CDR3. V is TRDV2 and J is TRDJ1; D may be TRDD3 (5 bases). CDR1 is GEAIGNYY, CDR2 EKD, per germline. Trimming took 1 base from V and 4 from J, leaving 9 bases between them. This CDR3 spans 13 amino acids. The CDR3 DNA is TGTGCCTGTGACACAGGGATGGACGATAAACTCATCTTT. It specifies CACDTGMDDKLIF.

This chain links TRDV1 with TRDJ1; 10 bases map to TRDD3. Germline lookup yields CDR1 TSWWSYY and CDR2 QGS. V lost 0 bases to trimming and J lost 0 bases; unmatched junction nucleotides: 25. The length of the CDR3 is 24 residues. CDR3 coding DNA: TGTGCTCTTGGGGAACTAGGACTCCTTATCCCCACGTACTGGGGGATCTTGTACACCGATAAACTCATCTTT. Encoded protein: CALGELGLLIPTYWGILYTDKLIF.

This clone turned up a few times. A far larger clone lies a single base away; this is likely a read error. The V and J genes are TRDV2 and TRDJ1; 7 nucleotides line up with TRDD3. CDR1 and CDR2 from the germline V gene are GEAIGNYY and EKD. The CDR3 loop spans 21 amino acids. The CDR3 DNA follows: TGTGCCTGTGGCACCATCTCATTGGGGGAATCTCTTAGATCGTACACCGATAAACTCATCTTT. Translation: CACGTISLGESLRSYTDKLIF.

With respect to this clone: The translation of this DNA and the TCRdb protein of a much larger clone differ at residue 4, probably owing to a read error; the protein shown here is translated from the DNA. The rearrangement joins TRDV2 to TRDJ1; 7 nucleotides match TRDD3. CDR1 GEAIGNYY and CDR2 EKD come from the germline V gene. This CDR3 contains 16 residues. CDR3 sequence: CACGTGVGDPFDKLIF. The CDR3 DNA reads TGTGCCTGTGGCACCGGAGTGGGGGACCCCTTCGATAAACTCATCTTT.

This clone was seen a few times. Given a far larger clone just one base away, this is likely a sequencing read error. The sample contains more than one DNA sequence encoding this CDR3. The chain carries TRDV2 and TRDJ1; D is perhaps TRDD2 or TRDD3 (5 bases each). V was clipped by 1 base and J by 0 bases, with 23 bases between them. This CDR3 comprises 19 residues. CDR1 and CDR2 from the germline V gene are GEAIGNYY and EKD. The CDR3 DNA is TGTGCCTGTGACACTCTGCCTACTGGCCTCCATGGGGACACCGATAAACTCATCTTT. Translating gives CACDTLPTGLHGDTDKLIF.

This clone was counted a few times. One base separates it from a far larger clone, so it is likely a read error. Other DNA sequences from this sample encode an identical CDR3 as well. The genes are TRDV3 and TRDJ1; 7 bases are a match to TRDD3. The germline V gene has CDR1 TVYSNPD and CDR2 GDNSRS (reference sequence). This CDR3 spans 18 amino acids. CDR3 sequence: CAFVFPLGWGSPADKLIF. The CDR3 bases are TGCGCCTTTGTCTTTCCTCTGGGCTGGGGGTCCCCGGCCGATAAACTCATCTTT. The whole variable domain, remainder taken from reference TRDV3 and TRDJ1, is CDKVTQSSPDQTVASGSEVVLLCTYDTVYSNPDLFWYRIRPDYSFQFVFYGDNSRSEGADFTQGRFSVKHILTQKAFHLVISPVRTEDSATYYCAFVFPLGWGSPADKLIFGKGTRVTVEP.

This clone came up a few times. The protein given by TCRdb reflects a much larger clone and differs at residue 14 from this DNA's translation, likely from a read error; the protein shown is the DNA's translation. V is TRDV1 and J is TRDJ3; 8 bases match TRDD3. Germline V gene data show CDR1 as TSWWSYY and CDR2 as QGS. The CDR3 consists of 24 residues. Germline trimming cut 4 bases from V and 0 bases from J; bases unmatched to any gene: 23. The CDR3 nucleotides are TGTGCTCTTGGGGCCCTAGTATCTACACTTACTGGGGGTCCTAGCTCCTGGGACACCCGACAGATGTTTTTC. It codes for CALGALVSTLTGGPSSWDTRQMFF.

This clone was counted only a few times. Only one base separates this from a far larger clonotype, so it likely reflects a read error. Other nucleotide sequences in the sample specify the same CDR3. The chain combines TRDV2 with TRDJ1; 8 bases are shared with TRDD2. This CDR3 has 19 residues. Germline CDR1 and CDR2: GEAIGNYY and EKD. V shed 1 base, J shed 0 bases, and the junction held 15 bases outside the gene matches. CDR3 region: CACDTLPTGLHGDTDKLIF. The DNA of the CDR3 is TGTGCCTGTGACACTCTTCCTACTGGCCTCCATGGGGACACCGATAAACTCATCTTT.

In regard to this clone: The protein TCRdb gives is from a much larger clone and does not agree with this DNA's translation at residue 12, likely a read error; the protein shown here comes from the DNA. The chain combines TRDV3 with TRDJ1, with 11 positions matching TRDD3. V lost 2 bases to trimming and J lost 11 bases; unmatched junction nucleotides: 16. Germline CDR1 reads TVYSNPD; CDR2 reads GDNSRS (reference sequence). CDR3 length: 15 residues. DNA of the CDR3: TGTGCCTTTGCGTACTGGGGGATAGCTCACGCTAATCTCATCTTT. This codes for CAFAYWGIAHANLIF.

In its sample, this clone ranks as medium-sized. A read error is the likely source, as a far larger clone sits one nucleotide away. Other DNA sequences within the sample encode an identical CDR3. The chain joins TRDV1 to TRDJ1; TRDD3 aligns across 9 bases. This CDR3 is built from 24 residues. Germline values: CDR1 TSWWSYY, CDR2 QGS. The CDR3: CALGERRSSRSFLTGGKYTDKLIF. CDR3 nucleotide sequence: TGTGCTCTTGGGGAAAGGCGTTCCTCACGGTCCTTCCTTACTGGGGGAAAGTACACCGATAAGCTCATCTTT.

In the case of this clone: The translation of this DNA and the TCRdb protein of a much larger clone differ at residue 10, probably owing to a read error; the protein shown here is translated from the DNA. This rearrangement joins TRDV2 to TRDJ1; D might be TRDD3 (5 bases). CDR3 length: 16 residues. Trimming shortened V by 0 bases and J by 0 bases, and 13 bases separated the two germline ends. Looked up from germline, CDR1 is GEAIGNYY and CDR2 is EKD. The CDR3 reads CACDTWGLTHTDKLIF. The CDR3 DNA sequence: TGTGCCTGTGACACCTGGGGACTTACCCACACCGATAAACTCATCTTT.

Comment on this clone: The protein TCRdb lists belongs to a much larger clone and differs from this DNA's translation at residue 3, which points to a read error; the protein shown is made from the DNA. The V and J genes are TRDV2 and TRDJ1; 7 bases map to TRDD3. The CDR3 contains 17 residues. CDR1 and CDR2 (germline): GEAIGNYY, EKD. The CDR3, as DNA: TGTGCCCGTGACACGGGTGCTGGGCGACCGGGGATAGGTAAACTCATCTTT. As protein: CARDTGAGRPGIGKLIF.

This clone appeared a few times. This likely reflects a read error, since a far larger clone is one base away. This sample also contains other DNA sequences that code for the same CDR3. The chain links TRDV1 to TRDJ1, with D perhaps TRDD3 (6 bases). Germline loops: CDR1 TSWWSYY, CDR2 QGS. V was cut by 3 bases and J by 5 bases, with 34 bases left in between. CDR3 size: 21 residues. This chain's CDR3 is CALGDDLRGLHRGTADDKLIF. The CDR3 DNA sequence: TGTGCTCTTGGGGACGACCTGAGAGGCCTCCACCGGGGGACTGCGGATGATAAACTCATCTTT.

This clone showed up just a few times. TCRdb's entry gives the protein of a much larger clone, which mismatches this DNA's translation at residue 3, likely from a read error; the protein reported here is translated from the DNA. V is TRDV3 and J is TRDJ1, with 11 nucleotides matching TRDD3. There are 18 residues in the CDR3. The trim removed 5 bases at V and 2 bases at J, leaving 19 bases unmatched. Germline V gene sequence: CDR1 TVYSNPD, CDR2 GDNSRS (reference sequence). CDR3 bases: TGTGCCCTTACCCTGACCGCCGCTGGGGGATACAGTACCGATAAACTCATCTTT. Translated: CALTLTAAGGYSTDKLIF.

This clone was recorded a few times. This sequence is one base from a far larger clone and is likely a read error. The sample holds other DNA sequences that translate to the same CDR3. Here the CDR3 DNA reads TGTGCCTGCGACACCGGAGCGGTTGGCCTTCCTACGATACCCGGAGGATGGGGGGCCGATAAACTCATCTTT. Translation: CACDTGAVGLPTIPGGWGADKLIF. V gene TRDV2 combines with J gene TRDJ1; TRDD2 matches 9 bases. The CDR3 sequence is 24 residues long. Germline V lookup: CDR1 GEAIGNYY, CDR2 EKD.

This clone was seen a few times. One base separates it from a far larger clone, so it is likely a read error. The rearrangement uses TRDV1 and TRDJ1; 13 bases map to TRDD3. Germline trimming cut 3 bases from V and 0 bases from J; bases unmatched to any gene: 22. The CDR3 extends over 23 amino acids. Germline values: CDR1 TSWWSYY, CDR2 QGS. The CDR3 is CALGESSLGDWGIRSSHTDKLIF. In DNA form, the CDR3 reads TGTGCTCTTGGGGAGTCTTCCCTCGGTGACTGGGGGATACGATCGAGCCACACCGATAAACTCATCTTT.

The sample holds a few counts of this clone. The chain is built from TRDV1 and TRDJ1; TRDD3 aligns across 12 bases. After removal of 4 bases from V and 0 bases from J, the junction contained 15 bases not matched to a gene. CDR1 and CDR2 from the germline V gene are TSWWSYY and QGS. The CDR3 is 20 amino acids. The CDR3 reads CALGGSVYWGILPYTDKLIF. CDR3 in DNA: TGTGCTCTTGGGGGATCGGTGTACTGGGGGATACTCCCGTACACCGATAAACTCATCTTT.

In this sample, this clone turned up a few times. A read error may explain this, as a much larger clone is one base away. The V call is TRDV1, the J call TRDJ1, with TRDD3 matching over 13 bases. The CDR3 is 20 amino acids. V was clipped by 9 bases and J by 0 bases; unmatched bases: 19. In germline, CDR1 is TSWWSYY, CDR2 QGS. The CDR3 is CALPIPLRYWGIRDTDKLIF. The CDR3 bases are TGTGCTCTACCAATTCCCCTACGGTACTGGGGGATACGGGACACCGATAAACTCATCTTT.

This clone appeared a few times. A far larger clone lies a single base away; this is likely a read error. The same CDR3 is also encoded by other DNA sequences in this sample. This rearrangement joins TRDV2 to TRDJ1; no clear D gene. This CDR3 is built from 17 residues. Germline V gene lookup returns CDR1 GEAIGNYY and CDR2 EKD. The CDR3 DNA sequence: TGTGCCTGTGACACTCTCTACGAAGTAGAAGACACCGATAAGCTCATCTTT. Its protein is CACDTLYEVEDTDKLIF.

About this clone: TCRdb assigns this DNA the protein of a much larger clone, which departs from its translation at residue 9; this likely reflects a read error, and the protein shown comes from translating the DNA. This sequence joins TRDV2 and TRDJ1, with D possibly TRDD3 on 5 matching bases. Germline CDR1 is GEAIGNYY and CDR2 is EKD. The germline V and J ends were trimmed by 0 bases and 7 bases, with 14 bases remaining between them. CDR3 size: 14 residues. CDR3 DNA sequence: TGTGCCTGTGACACCGGGTCGGGGTGGGGTAAACTCATCTTT. Translated: CACDTGSGWGKLIF.

This clone was seen a handful of times. This DNA's translation and the protein TCRdb lists, from a much larger clone, do not match at residue 10, likely due to a read error; the protein shown is translated from the DNA. CDR3 in amino acids: CALGDQALGLPWGMYTDKLIF. The DNA of the CDR3 is TGTGCTCTTGGGGATCAGGCTCTGGGTTTACCTTGGGGGATGTACACCGATAAACTCATCTTT. J is TRDJ1 and V is TRDV1; TRDD3 agrees at 8 bases. J gave up 0 bases and V 3 bases, and 21 bases lay outside the gene matches. CDR3 length equals 21 residues. Looked up from germline, CDR1 is TSWWSYY and CDR2 is QGS.

A word on this clone: A far larger clone is off by one base, so a read error is likely. Additional DNA sequences in this sample encode the identical CDR3. The chain couples TRDV1 to TRDJ3; 8 bases fit TRDD3. Unmatched junction bases numbered 23, after V lost 4 bases and J lost 0 bases. Per germline, CDR1 TSWWSYY and CDR2 QGS. This CDR3 region has 24 residues. CDR3 loop: CALGALVSTLTGGLSSWDTRQMFF. In DNA, the CDR3 is TGTGCTCTTGGGGCCCTGGTATCTACACTTACTGGGGGTCTTAGCTCCTGGGACACCCGACAGATGTTTTTC.